This note documents a single T cell receptor beta chain sequence. V shed 6 bases and J shed 0 bases, with 9 bases lying between them. Germline assignment: CDR1 LNHDA and CDR2 SQIVND (reference sequence). The CDR3 consists of 14 residues. This sample was included in a study of cytomegalovirus exposure and HLA in healthy donors. PCR primers comprised 60 Vbeta and 13 Jbeta primers. Profiling relied on immunoSEQ multiplex PCR, and the TCRdb table lists in-frame clones only, not all of them. Its table records about 160,000 clones. The TCR was taken from a woman aged 55 to 70 in good health and CMV-seronegative. The rearrangement uses TRBV19 and TRBJ1-5; a possible D gene is TRBD1 (5 bases). The source material was PBMCs. The CDR3 is CASRQGNSNQPQHF. In DNA form, the CDR3 reads TGTGCCAGTAGGCAGGGTAATAGCAATCAGCCCCAGCATTTT. The whole variable domain, remainder taken from reference TRBV19 and TRBJ1-5, is DGGITQSPKYLFRKEGQNVTLSCEQNLNHDAMYWYRQDPGQGLRLIYYSQIVNDFQKGDIAEGYSVSREKKESFPLTVTSAQKNPTAFYLCASRQGNSNQPQHFGDGTRLSIL.